Listed below are T cell receptor beta chains from one sample, sequenced in a study of beta chain features in type 1 diabetes. Sequenced by immunoSEQ multiplex PCR; TCRdb stores in-frame clones only, minus some. The table shows roughly 150,000 clones, with roughly 10% occurring only once. Material for sequencing was central memory CD4+ T cells from blood. The receptors here all came from a woman in her 30s with type 1 diabetes. Each CDR3 is given with its conserved first and last residue. D genes are given only for firm matches. Rows give clone size only sometimes, using once, few, many, or a class for an expanded clone.

V gene | clone size | CDR3 length | D gene | CDR3 protein
TRBV28 | NA | 15 | TRBD1 | CASSFPDRVDHEQFF
TRBV23-1 | few | 15 | TRBD1 | CASVDRGPMNTEAFF
TRBV5-1 | few | 12 | NA | CASRGGTGELFF
TRBV5-1 | NA | 15 | TRBD1 | CASSRDRGRADTQYF
TRBV29-1 | few | 10 | NA | CSAGSEGAFF
TRBV29-1 | many | 14 | TRBD2 | CSASSGSGSGELFF
TRBV20-1 | NA | 10 | NA | CSAEVETQYF
TRBV9 | few | 14 | NA | CASSVDSGFYEQYF
TRBV2 | many | 15 | NA | CASSEAGDLSGELFF
TRBV29-1 | few | 14 | NA | CSFLAGSGNTEAFF
TRBV7-9 | NA | 13 | NA | CASSLSWNTEAFF
TRBV5-1 | NA | 13 | TRBD2 | CASSRTSENEQFF
TRBV28 | NA | 13 | TRBD1 | CASRGQGETEAFF
TRBV28 | NA | 22 | NA | CASSLSLYSSSPLSRGTDTQYF
TRBV5-1 | NA | 12 | NA | CASSQASESQYF
TRBV2 | NA | 12 | TRBD2 | CASSMTSYEQFF
TRBV28 | few | 13 | NA | CASSYGVLYGYTF
TRBV5-1 | NA | 16 | TRBD2 | CASSLDRLAGYNEQFF
TRBV2 | few | 13 | NA | CASSERFTQPQHF
TRBV6-5 | NA | 16 | TRBD2 | CASSYRTSGSHNEQFF
TRBV2 | few | 15 | NA | CASRPTGFSNQPQHF
TRBV30 | NA | 16 | TRBD2 | CAWSVRASGRTDTQYF
TRBV6-1 | few | 15 | TRBD2 | CASSLLAGASDEQFF
TRBV7-3 | few | 16 | TRBD1 | CASSLQGATGANVLTF
TRBV18 | NA | 14 | NA | CASSPPEENYGYTF
TRBV5-1 | NA | 15 | NA | CASSLASLPYNEQFF
TRBV5-1 | many | 14 | TRBD1 | CASRLQGANNEQFF
TRBV30 | many | 13 | TRBD1 | CAWSGTGMGEQYF
TRBV19 | few | 14 | NA | CASSPIQFPYEQYF
TRBV29-1 | NA | 14 | TRBD1 | CSARDRGGTDTQYF
TRBV28 | few | 15 | TRBD1 | CASSQPGTGGEQAFF
TRBV6-5 | NA | 13 | TRBD2 | CASRPTSANEQFF
TRBV6-1 | NA | 15 | NA | CASSENTGYKNIQYF
TRBV7-2 | many | 14 | NA | CASSPQRAAYEQYF
TRBV12-5 | NA | 12 | NA | CASGAGVYGYTF
TRBV18 | NA | 15 | TRBD1 | CASSPRQGEGDTQYF
TRBV7-8 | few | 16 | NA | CASNIREPSSYNEQFF
TRBV11-2 | NA | 15 | NA | CASSLGVGGEGAQHF
TRBV18 | NA | 16 | TRBD1 | CASSPPSGTGESEQYF
TRBV11-2 | few | 14 | NA | CASSLDISGAEAFF
TRBV28 | NA | 13 | NA | CASQEGQGSGYTF